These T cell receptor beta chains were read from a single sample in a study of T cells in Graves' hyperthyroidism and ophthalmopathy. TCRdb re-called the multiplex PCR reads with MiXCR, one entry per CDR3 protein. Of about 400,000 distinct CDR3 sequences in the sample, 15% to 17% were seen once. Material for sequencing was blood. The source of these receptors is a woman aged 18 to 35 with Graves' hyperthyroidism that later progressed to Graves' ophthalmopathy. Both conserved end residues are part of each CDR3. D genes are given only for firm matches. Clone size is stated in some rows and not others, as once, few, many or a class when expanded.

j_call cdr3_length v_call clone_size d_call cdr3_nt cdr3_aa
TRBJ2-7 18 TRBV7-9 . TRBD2 TGTGCCAGCAGCTTAGCCCCCGGGACTAGCGGGAACTCCTACGAGCAGTACTTC CASSLAPGTSGNSYEQYF
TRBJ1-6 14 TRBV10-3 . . TGTGCCATCAGTGAGTCCGCGGAGGCATCACCCCTCCACTTT CAISESAEASPLHF
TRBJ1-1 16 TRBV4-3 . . TGCGCCAGCAGCCAAGTATATCGGTCGATCAACACTGAAGCTTTCTTT CASSQVYRSINTEAFF
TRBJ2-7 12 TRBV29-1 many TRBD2 TGCAGCGTTGAGGGCGGGAGATACGAGCAGTACTTC CSVEGGRYEQYF
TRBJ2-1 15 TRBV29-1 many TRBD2 TGCAGCGTTAGCGGGAGGGATCGCTCCTACAATGAGCAGTTCTTC CSVSGRDRSYNEQFF
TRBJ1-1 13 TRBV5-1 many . TGCGCCAGCAGCTCCACAGCGAACACTGAAGCTTTCTTT CASSSTANTEAFF
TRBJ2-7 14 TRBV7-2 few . TGTGCCAGCAGCCCTTTAGCGAGAACCTACGAGCAGTACTTC CASSPLARTYEQYF
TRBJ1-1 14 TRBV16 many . TGTGCCAGCAGCCAAAGGGCAATGAACACTGAAGCTTTCTTT CASSQRAMNTEAFF
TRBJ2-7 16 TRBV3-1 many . TGTGCCAGCAGCCAAGACCCTCCGGATATCGTGTACGAGCAGTACTTC CASSQDPPDIVYEQYF
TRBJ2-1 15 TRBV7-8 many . TGTGCCAGCAGCTTATCTGCAGGGACCTACAATGAGCAGTTCTTC CASSLSAGTYNEQFF
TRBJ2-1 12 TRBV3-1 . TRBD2 TGTGCCAGCAGCCAGGGACTAGCGGGGTCATTCTTC CASSQGLAGSFF
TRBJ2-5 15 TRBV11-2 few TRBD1 TGTGCCAGCAGCTTACGGGGGACAGGGCACGAGACCCAGTACTTC CASSLRGTGHETQYF
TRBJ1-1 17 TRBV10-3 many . TGTGCCATCAGTGAGCCGGGGGTAGGACACCCGAGAACTGAAGCTTTCTTT CAISEPGVGHPRTEAFF
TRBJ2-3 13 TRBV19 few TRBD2 TGTGCCAGTGACGCGGGAGGCACAGATACGCAGTATTTT CASDAGGTDTQYF
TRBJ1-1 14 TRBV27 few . TGTGCCAGCAGTTTAGTTTTGGGGGACACTGAAGCTTTCTTT CASSLVLGDTEAFF
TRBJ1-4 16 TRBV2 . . TGTGCCAGCAGTGGCCTAATGGGGTTGGGTGGCGAAAAACTGTTTTTT CASSGLMGLGGEKLFF
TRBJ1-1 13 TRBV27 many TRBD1 TGTGCCAGCAGACCGGGACAGGAGGGGGAAGCTTTCTTT CASRPGQEGEAFF